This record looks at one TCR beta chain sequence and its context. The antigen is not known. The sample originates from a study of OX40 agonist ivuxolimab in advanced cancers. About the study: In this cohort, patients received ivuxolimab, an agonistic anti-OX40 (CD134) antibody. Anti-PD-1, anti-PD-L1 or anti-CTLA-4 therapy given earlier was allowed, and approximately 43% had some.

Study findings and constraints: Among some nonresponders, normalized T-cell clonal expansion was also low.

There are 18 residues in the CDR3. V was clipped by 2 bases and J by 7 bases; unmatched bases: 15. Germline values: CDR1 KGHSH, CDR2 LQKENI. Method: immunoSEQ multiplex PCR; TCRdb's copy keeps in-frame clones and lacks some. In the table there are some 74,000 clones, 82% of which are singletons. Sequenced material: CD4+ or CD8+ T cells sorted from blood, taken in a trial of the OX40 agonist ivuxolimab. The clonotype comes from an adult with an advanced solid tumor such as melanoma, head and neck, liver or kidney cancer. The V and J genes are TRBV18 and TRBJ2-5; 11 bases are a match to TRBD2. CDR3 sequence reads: CASSPKRLAGPFGGTQYF. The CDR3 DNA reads TGTGCCAGCTCACCAAAAAGACTAGCGGGGCCGTTTGGAGGGACCCAGTACTTC.